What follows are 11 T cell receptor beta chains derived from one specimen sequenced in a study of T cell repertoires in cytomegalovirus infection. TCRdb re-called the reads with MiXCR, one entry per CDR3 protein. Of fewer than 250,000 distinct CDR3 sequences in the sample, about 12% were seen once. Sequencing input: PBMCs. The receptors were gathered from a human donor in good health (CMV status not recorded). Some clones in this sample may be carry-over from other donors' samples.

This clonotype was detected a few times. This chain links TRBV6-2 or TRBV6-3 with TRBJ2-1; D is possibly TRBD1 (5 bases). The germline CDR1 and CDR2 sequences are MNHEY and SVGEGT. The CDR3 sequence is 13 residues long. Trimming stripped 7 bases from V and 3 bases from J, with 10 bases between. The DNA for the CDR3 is TGTGCCAGCACCGGACAATACTACAATGAGCAGTTCTTC. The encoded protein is CASTGQYYNEQFF.

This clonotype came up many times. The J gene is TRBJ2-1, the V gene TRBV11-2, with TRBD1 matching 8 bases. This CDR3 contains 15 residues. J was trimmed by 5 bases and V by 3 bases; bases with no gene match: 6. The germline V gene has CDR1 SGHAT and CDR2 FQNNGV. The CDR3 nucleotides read TGTGCCAGCAGCTTGAGACAGGGGAGTGACAATGAGCAGTTCTTC. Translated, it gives CASSLRQGSDNEQFF. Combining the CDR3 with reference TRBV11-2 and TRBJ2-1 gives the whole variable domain EAGVAQSPRYKIIEKRQSVAFWCNPISGHATLYWYQQILGQGPKLLIQFQNNGVVDDSQLPKDRFSAERLKGVDSTLKIQPAKLEDSAVYLCASSLRQGSDNEQFFGPGTRLTVL.

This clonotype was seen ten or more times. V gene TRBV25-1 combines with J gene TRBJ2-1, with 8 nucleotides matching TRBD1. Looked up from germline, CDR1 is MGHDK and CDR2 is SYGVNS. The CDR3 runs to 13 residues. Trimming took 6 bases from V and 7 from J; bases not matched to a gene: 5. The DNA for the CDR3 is TGTGCCAGCAGCGGACAGGGAGTGAATGAGCAGTTCTTC. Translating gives CASSGQGVNEQFF.

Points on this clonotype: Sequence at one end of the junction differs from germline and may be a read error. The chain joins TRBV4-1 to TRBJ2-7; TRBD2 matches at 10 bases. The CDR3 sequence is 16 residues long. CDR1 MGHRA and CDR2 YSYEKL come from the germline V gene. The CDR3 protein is CASSQELSGRTYEQYF. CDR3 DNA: TGTGCCAGCAGCCAAGAACTTAGCGGGAGGACATACGAGCAGTACTTC.

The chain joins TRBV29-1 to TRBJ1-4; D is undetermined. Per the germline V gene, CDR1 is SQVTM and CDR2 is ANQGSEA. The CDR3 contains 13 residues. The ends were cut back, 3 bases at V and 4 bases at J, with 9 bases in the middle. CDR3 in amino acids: CSVESDYNEKLFF. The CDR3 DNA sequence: TGCAGCGTTGAGAGTGATTATAATGAAAAACTGTTTTTT. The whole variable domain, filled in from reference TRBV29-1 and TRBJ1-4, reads SAVISQKPSRDICQRGTSLTIQCQVDSQVTMMFWYRQQPGQSLTLIATANQGSEATYESGFVIDKFPISRPNLTFSTLTVSNMSPEDSSIYLCSVESDYNEKLFFGSGTQLSVL.

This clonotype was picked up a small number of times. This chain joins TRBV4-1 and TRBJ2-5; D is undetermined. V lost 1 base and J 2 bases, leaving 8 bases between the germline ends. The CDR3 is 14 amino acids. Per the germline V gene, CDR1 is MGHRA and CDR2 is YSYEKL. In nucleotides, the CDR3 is TGCGCCAGCAGCCAAGCGGGCGATCAAGAGACCCAGTACTTC. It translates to CASSQAGDQETQYF.

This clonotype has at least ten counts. CDR3 sequence (DNA): TGTGCCAGCAGCCGTACGGGACAGGGGACAGATACGCAGTATTTT. Protein product: CASSRTGQGTDTQYF. The chain couples TRBV7-3 to TRBJ2-3; 10 bases align to TRBD1. The CDR3 spans 15 residues. Germline values: CDR1 SGHTA, CDR2 FQGTGA. The V gene end was trimmed by 5 bases and the J gene end by 3 bases; junction bases not matched to a gene: 5. The complete variable domain, with remaining parts taken from reference TRBV7-3 and TRBJ2-3, reads GAGVSQTPSNKVTEKGKYVELRCDPISGHTALYWYRQSLGQGPEFLIYFQGTGAADDSGLPNDRFFAVRPEGSVSTLKIQRTERGDSAVYLCASSRTGQGTDTQYFGPGTRLTVL.

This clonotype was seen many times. Here the CDR3 DNA reads TGTGCCAGCAGCTTAGACAGTTACTCACCCCTCCACTTT. Translated: CASSLDSYSPLHF. This chain uses TRBV7-2 with TRBJ1-6; D is unresolved. The CDR3 is 13 amino acids. Germline-derived CDR1 and CDR2 are SGHTA and FQGNSA. Trimming removed 1 base at V and 10 bases at J, with 8 bases between.

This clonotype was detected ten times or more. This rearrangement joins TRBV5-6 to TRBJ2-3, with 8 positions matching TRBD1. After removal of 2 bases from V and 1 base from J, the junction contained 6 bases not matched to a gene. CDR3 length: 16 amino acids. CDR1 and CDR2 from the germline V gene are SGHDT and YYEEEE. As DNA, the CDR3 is TGTGCCAGCAGCTTCCGGGACAGGTTCCGCACAGATACGCAGTATTTT. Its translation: CASSFRDRFRTDTQYF.

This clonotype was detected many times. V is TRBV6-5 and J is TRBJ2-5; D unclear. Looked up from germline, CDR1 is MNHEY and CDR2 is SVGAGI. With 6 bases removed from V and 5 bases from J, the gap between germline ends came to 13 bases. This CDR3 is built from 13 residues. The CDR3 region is CASSSGAWETQYF. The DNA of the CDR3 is TGTGCCAGCAGCTCCGGAGCCTGGGAGACCCAGTACTTC.

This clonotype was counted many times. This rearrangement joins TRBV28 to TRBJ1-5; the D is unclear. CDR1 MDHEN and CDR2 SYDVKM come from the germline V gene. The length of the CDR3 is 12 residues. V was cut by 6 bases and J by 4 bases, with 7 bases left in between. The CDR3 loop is CASSQENQPQHF. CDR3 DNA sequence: TGTGCCAGCAGCCAGGAAAATCAGCCCCAGCATTTT. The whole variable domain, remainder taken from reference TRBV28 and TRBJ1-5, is DVKVTQSSRYLVKRTGEKVFLECVQDMDHENMFWYRQDPGLGLRLIYFSYDVKMKEKGDIPEGYSVSREKKERFSLILESASTNQTSMYLCASSQENQPQHFGDGTRLSIL.